Listed below are T cell receptor beta chains from one sample, sequenced in a study of shared clonotypes between healthy human individuals. Sequencing used immunoSEQ multiplex PCR; TCRdb keeps in-frame clones, though not all of them. The sample yields 700,000 or so clones, roughly 70% seen once. The sequenced sample consisted of memory CD4+ T cells sorted from blood. The source is a woman in her 30s in good health. The CDR3 runs from the conserved cysteine through the conserved F or W. The D gene is left open where the match is weak. Size tells how often a clone was seen (once, few, many) or the class of an expanded clone, and some rows leave it out.

size,V,J,D,CDR3,DNA
NA,TRBV29-1,TRBJ2-1,TRBD1,CSVKDRGAYNEQFF,TGCAGCGTTAAGGACAGGGGTGCCTACAATGAGCAGTTCTTC
NA,TRBV6-5,TRBJ1-3,NA,CASSGEPRGNTIYF,TGTGCCAGCAGTGGGGAGCCTCGGGGAAACACCATATATTTT
NA,TRBV2,TRBJ2-7,TRBD2,CASSPLSRGSYEQYF,TGTGCCAGCAGCCCATTGTCCCGCGGGAGCTACGAGCAGTACTTC
NA,TRBV16,TRBJ2-6,NA,CASSQDSGGANVLTF,TGTGCCAGCAGCCAAGACAGTGGGGGGGCCAACGTCCTGACTTTC
NA,TRBV6-6,TRBJ2-7,NA,CASSYGGHEQYF,TGTGCCAGCAGTTATGGGGGCCACGAGCAGTACTTC
NA,TRBV5-1,TRBJ2-1,NA,CASSLGTPDNEQFF,TGCGCCAGCAGCCTCGGGACACCTGACAATGAGCAGTTCTTC
NA,TRBV4-1,TRBJ1-3,TRBD1,CASSQPWGQSSSGNTIYF,TGCGCCAGCAGCCAACCCTGGGGACAGTCGAGCTCTGGAAACACCATATATTTT
once,TRBV2,TRBJ1-2,NA,CASSQSVGFGYTF,TGTGCCAGCAGCCAAAGTGTGGGATTTGGCTACACCTTC
NA,TRBV19,TRBJ2-1,TRBD2,CASSRTSGSSYNEQFF,TGTGCCAGTAGTCGGACTAGCGGGAGCTCCTACAATGAGCAGTTCTTC
NA,TRBV5-1,TRBJ2-2,TRBD2,CASSPLAGGLGNTGELFF,TGCGCCAGCAGCCCACTAGCGGGAGGACTCGGGAACACCGGGGAGCTGTTTTTT
NA,TRBV28,TRBJ2-7,NA,CASSPGDIISSYEQYF,TGTGCCAGCAGTCCGGGCGACATAATAAGCTCCTACGAGCAGTACTTC
once,TRBV6-5,TRBJ2-3,NA,CASSYGQGMGTDTQYF,TGTGCCAGCAGTTATGGGCAGGGGATGGGCACAGATACGCAGTATTTT
once,TRBV19,TRBJ2-7,NA,CASRETGGAYEQYF,TGTGCCAGTAGGGAGACAGGCGGCGCCTACGAGCAGTACTTC
once,TRBV6-6,TRBJ2-7,NA,CASRRLQGLAYEQYF,TGTGCCAGCAGAAGACTTCAGGGGCTGGCCTACGAGCAGTACTTC
many,TRBV7-9,TRBJ1-2,NA,CASSAYLDGNYGYTF,TGTGCCAGCAGCGCATATCTCGACGGAAACTATGGCTACACCTTC
NA,TRBV4-1,TRBJ2-1,TRBD2,CASSQTRLAGGGEQFF,TGCGCCAGCAGCCAAACACGTCTCGCGGGAGGGGGCGAGCAGTTCTTC
once,TRBV6-5,TRBJ2-3,NA,CASSGSTDTQYF,TGTGCCAGCAGTGGATCCACAGATACGCAGTATTTT
NA,TRBV15,TRBJ1-1,NA,CATSRDMTMFYEAFF,TGTGCCACCAGCAGAGATATGACGATGTTTTATGAAGCTTTCTTT
once,TRBV18,TRBJ2-2,NA,CASSPQFGTGELFF,TGTGCCAGCTCACCACAGTTTGGCACCGGGGAGCTGTTTTTT
NA,TRBV2,TRBJ2-3,TRBD1,CASREDRVRDTQYF,TGTGCCAGCAGGGAGGACAGGGTCAGGGATACGCAGTATTTT
NA,TRBV11-2,TRBJ2-6,TRBD1,CASSLRGLGANVLTF,TGTGCCAGCAGCTTAAGGGGGCTCGGGGCCAACGTCCTGACTTTC
NA,TRBV28,TRBJ2-7,TRBD2,CASSSGTSVYEQYF,TGTGCCAGCAGTTCTGGGACTAGCGTCTACGAGCAGTACTTC
NA,TRBV5-1,TRBJ2-7,NA,CASSLARRVGQTSYEQYF,TGCGCCAGCAGCTTGGCCCGGCGAGTGGGTCAGACCTCCTACGAGCAGTACTTC
NA,TRBV21-1,TRBJ1-5,NA,CATKPTGNSNQPQHF,TGTGCCACCAAACCGACAGGGAATAGCAATCAGCCCCAGCATTTT
many,TRBV5-1,TRBJ2-7,NA,CASSLGFAGTREQYF,TGCGCCAGCAGCTTGGGGTTTGCGGGGACGAGGGAGCAGTACTTC
NA,TRBV5-1,TRBJ2-1,TRBD2,CASRGTSGDNEQFF,TGCGCCAGCAGGGGGACTAGCGGGGACAATGAGCAGTTCTTC
NA,TRBV7-2,TRBJ1-1,NA,CASSLGQLNTEAFF,TGTGCCAGCAGCCTTGGACAACTGAACACTGAAGCTTTCTTT
NA,TRBV28,TRBJ1-5,NA,CASSLVRENQPQHF,TGTGCCAGCAGTTTAGTCAGGGAAAATCAGCCCCAGCATTTT
NA,TRBV6-5,TRBJ2-2,NA,CASRYGASNTGELFF,TGTGCCAGCAGATACGGGGCCTCAAACACCGGGGAGCTGTTTTTT
NA,TRBV7-2,TRBJ2-3,NA,CASSLVGGRTDTQYF,TGTGCCAGCAGCTTAGTAGGTGGACGCACAGATACGCAGTATTTT
NA,TRBV6-6,TRBJ1-3,NA,CASSYGADSSGNTIYF,TGTGCCAGCAGTTACGGGGCGGACAGCTCTGGAAACACCATATATTTT
NA,TRBV4-1,TRBJ2-5,NA,CASSQQGQETQYF,TGCGCCAGCAGCCAACAGGGTCAAGAGACCCAGTACTTC
NA,TRBV13,TRBJ2-1,NA,CASSTGVGEQFF,TGTGCCAGCAGCACCGGAGTGGGTGAGCAGTTCTTC
NA,TRBV29-1,TRBJ2-3,TRBD2,CSVEGLAGRTDTQYF,TGCAGCGTTGAGGGACTAGCGGGAAGGACAGATACGCAGTATTTT
NA,TRBV19,TRBJ2-6,NA,CASSLRLTQSRANVLTF,TGTGCCAGTAGTTTGAGGCTGACACAAAGTCGGGCCAACGTCCTGACTTTC
NA,TRBV29-1,TRBJ1-2,NA,CSVEAQQGIEGYTF,TGCAGCGTTGAAGCCCAACAGGGTATAGAGGGCTACACCTTC
NA,TRBV28,TRBJ1-1,NA,CASSPGPYTEAFF,TGTGCCAGCAGTCCCGGCCCTTACACTGAAGCTTTCTTT
once,TRBV30,TRBJ2-7,NA,CAWSGTVYEQYF,TGTGCCTGGAGTGGGACAGTCTACGAGCAGTACTTC
NA,TRBV6-6,TRBJ2-7,NA,CASSYERAYEQYF,TGTGCCAGCAGTTACGAGAGAGCCTACGAGCAGTACTTC
NA,TRBV30,TRBJ2-7,TRBD1,CARKDRAGRQYF,TGTGCCCGCAAGGACAGGGCCGGGAGGCAGTACTTC
NA,TRBV7-8,TRBJ2-3,TRBD2,CASKPNSGRASDTQYF,TGTGCCAGCAAACCCAATAGCGGGAGGGCCTCAGATACGCAGTATTTT
few,TRBV15,TRBJ2-7,TRBD1,CATSRDGTGGDEQYF,TGTGCCACCAGCAGAGACGGGACAGGGGGAGACGAGCAGTACTTC
NA,TRBV5-1,TRBJ1-4,TRBD1,CASSSDAGTGREKLFF,TGCGCCAGCAGCTCCGACGCCGGGACAGGGAGGGAAAAACTGTTTTTT
NA,TRBV5-1,TRBJ2-7,TRBD2,CASSLGGILAGVSYEQYF,TGCGCCAGCAGCTTGGGGGGAATACTAGCGGGAGTGAGCTACGAGCAGTACTTC
NA,TRBV6-4,TRBJ1-1,NA,CASSELDSIVTEAFF,TGTGCCAGCAGTGAACTGGACAGTATAGTCACTGAAGCTTTCTTT
NA,TRBV19,TRBJ1-4,NA,CASSSATNEKLFF,TGTGCCAGTAGCTCCGCAACTAATGAAAAACTGTTTTTT
few,TRBV11-3,TRBJ2-1,NA,CASSPNKYNEQFF,TGTGCCAGCAGCCCCAATAAATACAATGAGCAGTTCTTC
NA,TRBV28,TRBJ1-5,NA,CASSLGGGSPQHF,TGTGCCAGCAGTTTGGGCGGCGGCTCGCCCCAGCATTTT
NA,TRBV28,TRBJ2-5,TRBD2,CASSWSLAGLKETQYF,TGTGCCAGCAGTTGGTCACTAGCGGGACTCAAAGAGACCCAGTACTTC
NA,TRBV5-1,TRBJ2-7,TRBD2,CASSGGTTYEQYF,TGCGCCAGCAGCGGCGGGACTACCTACGAGCAGTACTTC
NA,TRBV28,TRBJ1-2,TRBD1,CASSLAGGTNYGYTF,TGTGCCAGCAGCCTTGCAGGGGGCACAAACTATGGCTACACCTTC
NA,TRBV6-4,TRBJ2-7,NA,CASSEAGQVPYEQYF,TGTGCCAGCAGTGAAGCGGGACAGGTTCCCTACGAGCAGTACTTC